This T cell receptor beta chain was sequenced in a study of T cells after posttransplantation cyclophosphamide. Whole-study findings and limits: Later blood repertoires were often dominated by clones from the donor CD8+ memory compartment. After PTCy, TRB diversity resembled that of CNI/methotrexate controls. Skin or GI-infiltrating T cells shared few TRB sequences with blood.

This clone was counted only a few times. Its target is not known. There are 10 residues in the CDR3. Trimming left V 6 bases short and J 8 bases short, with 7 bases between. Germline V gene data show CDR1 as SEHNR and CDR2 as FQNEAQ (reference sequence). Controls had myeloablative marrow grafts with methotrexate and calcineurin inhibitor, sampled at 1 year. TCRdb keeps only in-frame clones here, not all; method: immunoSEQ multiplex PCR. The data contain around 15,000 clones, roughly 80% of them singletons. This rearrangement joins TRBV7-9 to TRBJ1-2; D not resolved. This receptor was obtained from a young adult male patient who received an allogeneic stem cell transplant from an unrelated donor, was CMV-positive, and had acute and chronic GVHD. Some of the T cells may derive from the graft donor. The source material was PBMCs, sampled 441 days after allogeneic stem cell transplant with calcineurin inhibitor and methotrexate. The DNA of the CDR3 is TGTGCCAGCAGTAGGGAGGGCTACACCTTC. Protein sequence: CASSREGYTF.